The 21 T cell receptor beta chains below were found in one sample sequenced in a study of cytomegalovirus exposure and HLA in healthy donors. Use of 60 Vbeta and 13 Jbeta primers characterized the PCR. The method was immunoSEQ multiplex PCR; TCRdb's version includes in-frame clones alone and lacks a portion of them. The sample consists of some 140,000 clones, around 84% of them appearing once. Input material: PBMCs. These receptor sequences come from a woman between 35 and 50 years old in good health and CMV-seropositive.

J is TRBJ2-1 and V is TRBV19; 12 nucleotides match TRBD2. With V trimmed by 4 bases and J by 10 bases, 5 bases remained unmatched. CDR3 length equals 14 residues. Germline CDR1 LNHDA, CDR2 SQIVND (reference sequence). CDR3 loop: CASSRLAGGQEQFF. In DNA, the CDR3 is TGTGCCAGTAGTAGGCTAGCGGGAGGGCAGGAGCAGTTCTTC. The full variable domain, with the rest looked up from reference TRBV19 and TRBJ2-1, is DGGITQSPKYLFRKEGQNVTLSCEQNLNHDAMYWYRQDPGQGLRLIYYSQIVNDFQKGDIAEGYSVSREKKESFPLTVTSAQKNPTAFYLCASSRLAGGQEQFFGPGTRLTVL.

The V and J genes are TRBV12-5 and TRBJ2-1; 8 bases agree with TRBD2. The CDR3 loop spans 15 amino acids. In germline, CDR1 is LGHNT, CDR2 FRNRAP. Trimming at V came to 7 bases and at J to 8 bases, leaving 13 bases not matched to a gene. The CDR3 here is CASAPYSGGFDEQFF. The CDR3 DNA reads TGTGCTAGTGCCCCGTATTCGGGAGGGTTTGATGAGCAGTTCTTC.

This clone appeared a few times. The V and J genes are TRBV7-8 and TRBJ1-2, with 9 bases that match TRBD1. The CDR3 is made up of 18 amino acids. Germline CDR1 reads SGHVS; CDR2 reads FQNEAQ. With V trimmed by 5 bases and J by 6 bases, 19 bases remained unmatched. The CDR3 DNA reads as TGTGCCAGCAGCCTGAAAACCGGGACAGGGTTGGTTCTCGATGGCTACACCTTC. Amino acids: CASSLKTGTGLVLDGYTF.

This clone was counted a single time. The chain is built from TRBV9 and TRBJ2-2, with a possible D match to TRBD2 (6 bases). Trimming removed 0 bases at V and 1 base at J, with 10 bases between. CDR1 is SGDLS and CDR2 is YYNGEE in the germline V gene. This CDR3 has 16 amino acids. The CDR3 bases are TGTGCCAGCAGCGTAGTTGTCGGGGGGAACACCGGGGAGCTGTTTTTT. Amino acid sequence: CASSVVVGGNTGELFF.

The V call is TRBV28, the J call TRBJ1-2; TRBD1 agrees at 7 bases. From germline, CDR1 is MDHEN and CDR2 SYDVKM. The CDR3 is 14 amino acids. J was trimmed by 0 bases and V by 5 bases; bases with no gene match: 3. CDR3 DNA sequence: TGTGCCAGCAGTAGACAGGGATCTAACTATGGCTACACCTTC. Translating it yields CASSRQGSNYGYTF.

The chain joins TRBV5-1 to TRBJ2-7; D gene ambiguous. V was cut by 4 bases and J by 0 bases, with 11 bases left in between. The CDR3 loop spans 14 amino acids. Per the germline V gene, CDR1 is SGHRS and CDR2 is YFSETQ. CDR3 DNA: TGCGCCAGCAGCCCTGGAGAACTCTCCTACGAGCAGTACTTC. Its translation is CASSPGELSYEQYF.

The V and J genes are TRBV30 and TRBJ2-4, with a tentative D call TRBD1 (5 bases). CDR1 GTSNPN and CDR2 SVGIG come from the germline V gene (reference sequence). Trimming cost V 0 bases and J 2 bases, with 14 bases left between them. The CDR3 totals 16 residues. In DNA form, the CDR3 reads TGTGCCTGGAGTGTTAGGGGATTGGGGACCAAAAACATTCAGTACTTC. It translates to CAWSVRGLGTKNIQYF.

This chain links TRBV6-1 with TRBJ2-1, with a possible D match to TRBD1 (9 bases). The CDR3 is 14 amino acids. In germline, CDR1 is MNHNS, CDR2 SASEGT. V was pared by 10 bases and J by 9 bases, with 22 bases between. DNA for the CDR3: TGTGCCAACAGGGGACAGGGCGGACTAGCTGAGCAGTTCTTC. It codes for CANRGQGGLAEQFF.

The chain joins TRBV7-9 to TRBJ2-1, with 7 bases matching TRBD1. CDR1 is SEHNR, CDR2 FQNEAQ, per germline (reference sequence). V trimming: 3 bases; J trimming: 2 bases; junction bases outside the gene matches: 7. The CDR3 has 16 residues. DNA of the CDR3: TGTGCCAGCAGCTTGCGCCGGGACAGAGCCTACAATGAGCAGTTCTTC. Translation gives CASSLRRDRAYNEQFF.

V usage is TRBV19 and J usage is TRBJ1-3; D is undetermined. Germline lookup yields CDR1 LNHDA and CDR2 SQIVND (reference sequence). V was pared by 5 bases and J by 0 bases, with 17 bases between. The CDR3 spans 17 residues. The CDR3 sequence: CASSGEYPAASGNTIYF. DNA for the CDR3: TGTGCCAGTAGTGGGGAGTATCCCGCAGCCTCTGGAAACACCATATATTTT.

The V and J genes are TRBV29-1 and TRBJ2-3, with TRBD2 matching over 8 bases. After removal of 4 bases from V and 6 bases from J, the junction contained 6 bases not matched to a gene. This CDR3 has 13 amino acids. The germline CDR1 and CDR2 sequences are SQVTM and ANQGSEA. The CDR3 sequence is CSVGAGGQDTQYF. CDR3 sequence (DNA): TGCAGCGTTGGGGCGGGAGGCCAGGATACGCAGTATTTT.

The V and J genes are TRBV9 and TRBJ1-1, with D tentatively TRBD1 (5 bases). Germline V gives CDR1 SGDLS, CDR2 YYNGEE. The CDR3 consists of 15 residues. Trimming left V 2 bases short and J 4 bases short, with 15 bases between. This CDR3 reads CASSVGGGSGTEAFF. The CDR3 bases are TGTGCCAGCAGCGTTGGGGGGGGATCGGGCACTGAAGCTTTCTTT.

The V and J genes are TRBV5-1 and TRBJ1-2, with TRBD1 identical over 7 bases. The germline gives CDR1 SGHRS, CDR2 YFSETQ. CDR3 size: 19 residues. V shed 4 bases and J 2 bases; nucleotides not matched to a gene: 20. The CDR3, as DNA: TGCGCCAGCAGCCCGGACCGGGACAGACCTCTAAGGAGGAACTATGGCTACACCTTC. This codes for CASSPDRDRPLRRNYGYTF. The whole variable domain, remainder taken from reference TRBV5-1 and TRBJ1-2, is KAGVTQTPRYLIKTRGQQVTLSCSPISGHRSVSWYQQTPGQGLQFLFEYFSETQRNKGNFPGRFSGRQFSNSRSEMNVSTLELGDSALYLCASSPDRDRPLRRNYGYTFGSGTRLTVV.

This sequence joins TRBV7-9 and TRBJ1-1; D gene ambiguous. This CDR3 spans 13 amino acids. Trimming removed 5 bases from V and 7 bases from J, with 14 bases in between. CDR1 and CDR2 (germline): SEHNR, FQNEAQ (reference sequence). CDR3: CASSREANLEAFF. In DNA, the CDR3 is TGTGCCAGCAGCCGCGAGGCCAACCTTGAAGCTTTCTTT.

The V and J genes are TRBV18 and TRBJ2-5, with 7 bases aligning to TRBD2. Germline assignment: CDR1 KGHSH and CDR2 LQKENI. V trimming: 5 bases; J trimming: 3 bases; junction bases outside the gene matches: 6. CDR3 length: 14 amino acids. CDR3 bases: TGTGCCAGCTCATCCCAAGCGGGAAAAGAGACCCAGTACTTC. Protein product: CASSSQAGKETQYF.

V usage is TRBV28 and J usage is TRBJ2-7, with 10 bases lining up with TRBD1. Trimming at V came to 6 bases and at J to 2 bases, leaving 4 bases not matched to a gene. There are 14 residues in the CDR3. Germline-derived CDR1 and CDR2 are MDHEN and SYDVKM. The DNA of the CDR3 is TGTGCCAGCAGACCGACAGGGGGCGCCTACGAGCAGTACTTC. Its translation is CASRPTGGAYEQYF.

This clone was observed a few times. This CDR3 reads CASSFHDNSYEQYF. The CDR3 region has the DNA TGCGCCAGCAGCTTCCACGACAACTCCTACGAGCAGTACTTC. V is TRBV5-1 and J is TRBJ2-7, with D unclear. Germline CDR1 and CDR2: SGHRS and YFSETQ. The CDR3 runs to 14 residues. V was shortened by 2 bases and J by 0 bases, with 9 bases between the two germline ends.

CDR3 protein: CASSEQKLMGNQPQHF. The CDR3 DNA is TGTGCCAGCAGTGAACAGAAATTGATGGGCAATCAGCCCCAGCATTTT. The V call is TRBV2, the J call TRBJ1-5, with D unclear. The CDR3 contains 16 residues. Per the germline V gene, CDR1 is SNHLY and CDR2 is FYNNEI. V dropped 2 bases and J dropped 2 bases, with 13 bases sitting between them.

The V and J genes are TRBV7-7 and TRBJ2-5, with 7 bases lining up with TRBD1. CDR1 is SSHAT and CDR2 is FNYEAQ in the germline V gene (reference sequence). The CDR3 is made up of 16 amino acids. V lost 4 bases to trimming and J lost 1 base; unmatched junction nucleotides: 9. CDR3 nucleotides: TGTGCCAGCAGCTCTGGACAGGCTGGGCCCCAAGAGACCCAGTACTTC. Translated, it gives CASSSGQAGPQETQYF. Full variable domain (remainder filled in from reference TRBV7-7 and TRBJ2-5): GAGVSQSPRYKVTKRGQDVTLRCDPISSHATLYWYQQALGQGPEFLTYFNYEAQPDKSGLPSDRFSAERPEGSISTLTIQRTEQRDSAMYRCASSSGQAGPQETQYFGPGTRLLVL.

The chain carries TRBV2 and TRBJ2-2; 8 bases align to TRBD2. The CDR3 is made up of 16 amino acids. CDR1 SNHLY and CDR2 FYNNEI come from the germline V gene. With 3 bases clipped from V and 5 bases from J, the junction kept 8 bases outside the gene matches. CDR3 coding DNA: TGTGCCAGCAGTGACCATGCGGGGGGAAAAACCGGGGAGCTGTTTTTT. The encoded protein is CASSDHAGGKTGELFF.

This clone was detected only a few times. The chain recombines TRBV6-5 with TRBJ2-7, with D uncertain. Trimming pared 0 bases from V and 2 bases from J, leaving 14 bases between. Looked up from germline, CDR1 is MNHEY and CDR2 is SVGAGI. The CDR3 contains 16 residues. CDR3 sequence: CASSYSNRHSTYEQYF. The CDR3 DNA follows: TGTGCCAGCAGTTACTCGAATCGACACAGCACCTACGAGCAGTACTTC.